This T cell receptor (beta chain) was recorded in a study of blood T cell repertoires in COVID-19. CDR1 is MDHEN, CDR2 SYDVKM, per germline. Trimming cost V 5 bases and J 2 bases, with 16 bases left between them. This CDR3 has 15 residues. Under the authors' procedure: Amplification with reference gene primers provided the estimates of nucleated cell counts. This table comes from immunoSEQ multiplex PCR, and its TCRdb copy is limited to in-frame clones, with some not included. That table gives V, J and clone size, and the DNA gave D and trimming. The sample has under 150,000 clones, under 95% seen once; the top ten hold around 4.6%.

Sequencing used peripheral blood. The chain joins TRBV28 to TRBJ2-7; a weak D match, TRBD2 (6 bases). This receptor was obtained from a man in his sixties with COVID-19, enrolled during active disease. DNA for the CDR3: TGTGCCAGCAGTCTAGGAGGGGACCCCGCCTACGAGCAGTACTTC. Amino acid sequence: CASSLGGDPAYEQYF.